A single sample is the source of the 9 T cell receptor beta chains below, sequenced in a study of T cells in Graves' hyperthyroidism and ophthalmopathy. The CDR3 regions of TCR beta were amplified from RNA transcripts. The HTBI primer set drove a first-round RT-PCR of the TCR CDR3. TCRdb re-called the multiplex PCR reads through MiXCR, storing one row per CDR3 protein. The table has nearly 600,000 distinct CDR3 sequences, 13% to 15% seen once. The specimen sequenced was blood. These receptors all stem from a woman aged 18-30 years with Graves' ophthalmopathy.

V is TRBV27 and J is TRBJ2-6; TRBD1 is a possible D gene (6 bases). Germline CDR1 reads MNHEY; CDR2 reads SMNVEV (reference sequence). The V and J ends lost 7 bases and 0 bases respectively, with 13 bases between them. The CDR3 consists of 16 residues. The CDR3 is CASKDRFTSGANVLTF. As DNA, the CDR3 is TGTGCCAGCAAGGACAGATTCACCTCTGGGGCCAACGTCCTGACTTTC.

This clonotype was recorded a few times. V and J are TRBV9 and TRBJ1-1; D is perhaps TRBD1 (5 bases). Germline CDR1 is SGDLS and CDR2 is YYNGEE. V lost 0 bases and J lost 3, with 6 bases in between. This CDR3 region has 13 residues. CDR3 sequence reads: CASSVVGDTEAFF. The CDR3 DNA reads TGTGCCAGCAGCGTAGTAGGGGACACTGAAGCTTTCTTT.

This clonotype has at least ten counts. V and J are TRBV14 and TRBJ2-7; 11 bases match TRBD2. Trimming removed 0 bases from V and 6 bases from J; junction bases left unmatched: 7. In germline, CDR1 is SGHDN, CDR2 FVKESK. There are 16 residues in the CDR3. CDR3 loop: CASSQERGLAGIEQYF. CDR3 DNA: TGTGCCAGCAGCCAAGAAAGAGGACTAGCGGGCATCGAGCAGTACTTC.

This clonotype was detected only once. The V call is TRBV3-1, the J call TRBJ2-7, with D hard to call. This CDR3 spans 14 amino acids. The V end lost 3 bases, the J end lost 2 bases, and 11 bases lay between the germline ends. Germline CDR1 LGHDT, CDR2 YNNKEL (reference sequence). CDR3 DNA: TGTGCCAGCAGCCATAACGAGAAGGCCTACGAGCAGTACTTC. It translates to CASSHNEKAYEQYF.

This clonotype was observed many times. The chain combines TRBV20-1 with TRBJ1-5; D is perhaps TRBD1 (6 bases). This CDR3 has 16 residues. V was clipped by 2 bases and J by 4 bases, with 18 bases between them. Germline values: CDR1 DFQATT, CDR2 SNEGSKA (reference sequence). Written as DNA, the CDR3 is TGCAGTGCTAGATGGGGGGGGGCAGGGAAAAATCAGCCCCAGCATTTT. This codes for CSARWGGAGKNQPQHF.

The sample holds many counts of this clonotype. The V call is TRBV27, the J call TRBJ2-6; no firm D call. Trimming took 2 bases from V and 0 from J, leaving 5 bases between them. CDR1 MNHEY and CDR2 SMNVEV come from the germline V gene (reference sequence). This CDR3 is 15 amino acids long. CDR3 residues: CASSLLLSGANVLTF. CDR3 in DNA: TGTGCCAGCAGTTTACTGCTCTCTGGGGCCAACGTCCTGACTTTC.

The chain employs TRBV24-1 and TRBJ1-3; D not certain. The CDR3 totals 14 residues. The germline V gene has CDR1 KGHDR and CDR2 SFDVKD. The V and J ends lost 3 bases and 8 bases respectively, with 13 bases between them. CDR3 nucleotide sequence: TGTGCCACCAGTGATCCGGGGAAGGAGGACACCATATATTTT. Residues: CATSDPGKEDTIYF.

This clonotype was found a few times. The chain uses TRBV7-9 and TRBJ2-7, with D possibly matching TRBD1 (5 bases). This CDR3 spans 16 amino acids. Germline loops: CDR1 SEHNR, CDR2 FQNEAQ (reference sequence). Trimming pared 4 bases from V and 1 base from J, leaving 17 bases between. The CDR3 DNA follows: TGTGCCAGCAGCTCACACCGACAGCCTACGTCCTACGAGCAGTACTTC. It yields the protein CASSSHRQPTSYEQYF.

The chain recombines TRBV5-4 with TRBJ2-5; unclear D gene. V lost 1 base to trimming and J lost 1 base, with 5 bases between them. Germline values: CDR1 SGHNT, CDR2 YYREEE (reference sequence). The CDR3 sequence is 13 residues long. The DNA of the CDR3 is TGTGCCAGCAGCTTGCAGGTCCAAGAGACCCAGTACTTC. It specifies CASSLQVQETQYF. Complete variable domain (other parts from reference TRBV5-4 and TRBJ2-5): ETGVTQSPTHLIKTRGQQVTLRCSSQSGHNTVSWYQQALGQGPQFIFQYYREEENGRGNFPPRFSGLQFPNYSSELNVNALELDDSALYLCASSLQVQETQYFGPGTRLLVL.